Given below is one T cell receptor beta chain in context. The antigen is unknown. TCRdb's copy holds only in-frame clones and misses some; the assay was immunoSEQ multiplex PCR. This table holds approximately 89,000 clones, roughly 88% found once. This CDR3 is built from 16 residues. Germline CDR1 LGHNA, CDR2 YNFKEQ. J was trimmed by 7 bases and V by 0 bases; bases with no gene match: 3. This record comes from a study of T cell responses to AZD1222 COVID-19 vaccine. Background on the study: Doses given second, at about 4 or about 12 weeks, were pooled.

Study-wide findings and caveats: Clonal diversity may have been underestimated in mostly white British donors. Epitopes outside B.1.351 and B.1.1.7 mutated regions reportedly drew nearly half of spike TCRs. Among those given AZD1222, only five or six were seropositive at baseline.

This rearrangement joins TRBV4-2 to TRBJ1-6; TRBD1 agrees at 10 bases. The sequencing used peripheral blood, collected on day 0 of AZD1222 vaccination. The sequence was obtained from an adult in good health. CDR3: CASSQDRTGGNSPLHF. For the CDR3, the DNA is TGTGCCAGCAGCCAAGATCGGACAGGGGGGAATTCACCCCTCCACTTT.